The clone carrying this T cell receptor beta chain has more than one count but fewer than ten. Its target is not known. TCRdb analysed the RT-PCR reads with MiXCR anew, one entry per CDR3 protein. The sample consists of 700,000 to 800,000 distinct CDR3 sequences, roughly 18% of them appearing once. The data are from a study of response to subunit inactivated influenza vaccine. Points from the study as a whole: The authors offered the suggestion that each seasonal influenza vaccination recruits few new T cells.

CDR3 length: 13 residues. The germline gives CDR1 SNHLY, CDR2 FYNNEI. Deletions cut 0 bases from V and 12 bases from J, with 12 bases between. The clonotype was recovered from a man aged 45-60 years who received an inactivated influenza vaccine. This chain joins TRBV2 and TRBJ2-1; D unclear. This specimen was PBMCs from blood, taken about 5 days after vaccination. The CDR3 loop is CASSEAPGRGQFF. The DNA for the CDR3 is TGTGCCAGCAGTGAAGCGCCCGGTCGAGGGCAGTTCTTC.